This T cell receptor (beta chain) is from a study of blood T cell repertoires in COVID-19. Study overall: Collection of acute and convalescent COVID-19 samples took place in the United States, Italy and Spain. Nucleic acid was either cDNA or gDNA, and it came from T cells, B-cell-depleted T cells, or PBMCs.

Source study methods: Estimation of nucleated cell counts relied on the amplification of reference gene primers. Sequenced by immunoSEQ multiplex PCR; TCRdb stores in-frame clones only, minus some. That table furnishes V, J and clone size, whereas the DNA furnished D and trimming. The table shows 140,000 or so clones, with roughly 85% occurring only once. Trimming took off 8 bases at V and 0 bases at J, with 10 bases between the two ends. The germline V gene encodes CDR1 SEHNR and CDR2 FQNEAQ (reference sequence). The CDR3 has 14 amino acids. This chain uses TRBV7-9 with TRBJ2-2, with no clear D. The sequencing input was peripheral blood. The sequence was obtained from a man in his fifties or sixties with acute or convalescent COVID-19. This chain's CDR3 is CASPTLANTGELFF. In DNA, the CDR3 is TGTGCCAGCCCCACCCTCGCGAACACCGGGGAGCTGTTTTTT.